This record concerns one T cell receptor (beta chain) sequence. The antigen remains unidentified. The assay was immunoSEQ multiplex PCR, and TCRdb's table has in-frame clones only and misses some. The table records fewer than 5,500 clones, around 65% of them present only once. This entry belongs to a study of CD8 T cell repertoires and HIV-1 epitope variants. Study in general: Separate wells received one of Twenty-five Gag or Nef variant peptides.

Notes on the study in general: The TAALDMSHF plasma variant had no responses, unlike KF9 (five clonotypes) and HW9 (one).

The sample was cultured CD8+ T cells derived from PBMCs. The sequence was collected from a male donor with HIV.

The CDR3 loop is CASSLGGNTEAFF. The DNA of the CDR3 is TGTGCCAGCAGCCTCGGGGGGAACACTGAAGCTTTCTTT. The J gene is TRBJ1-1, the V gene TRBV11-3, with a weak D call TRBD1 (5 bases). From germline, CDR1 is SGHNT and CDR2 YENEEA. V lost 5 bases to trimming and J lost 1 base, with 8 bases between them. The CDR3 extends over 13 amino acids.